What follows are 24 T cell receptor beta chains derived from one specimen sequenced in a study of blood T cells in healthy people across ages. A second PCR, run for about 7 to 11 cycles, used a sample-barcoded 5' primer plus a J-beta primer mix. One entry per CDR3 protein results from TCRdb running MiXCR on the 5' RACE reads. The repertoire holds about 1.7 million distinct CDR3 sequences, with over 25% as singletons. The sample comprised blood. The receptors stem from a woman aged 25 to 45 in good health.

The chain uses TRBV5-1 and TRBJ1-2; 8 bases match TRBD1. Germline trimming cut 0 bases from V and 7 bases from J; bases unmatched to any gene: 8. The CDR3 runs to 15 residues. Germline lookup yields CDR1 SGHRS and CDR2 YFSETQ. The CDR3 region is CASSLGLGTGVGYTF. In DNA, the CDR3 is TGCGCCAGCAGCTTGGGCCTCGGGACAGGAGTTGGCTACACCTTC.

This clonotype was seen more than once but under ten times. The V gene is TRBV20-1, the J gene TRBJ2-7, with D perhaps matching TRBD1 (5 bases). This CDR3 spans 15 amino acids. The V and J ends lost 3 bases and 4 bases respectively, with 19 bases between them. Germline assignment: CDR1 DFQATT and CDR2 SNEGSKA (reference sequence). DNA of the CDR3: TGCAGTGCTAGCTCACCCAGGGTTGAAAGGTACGAGCAGTACTTC. This gives the protein CSASSPRVERYEQYF.

This rearrangement joins TRBV29-1 to TRBJ1-1, with D unresolved. This CDR3 contains 14 residues. The germline V gene encodes CDR1 SQVTM and CDR2 ANQGSEA. Trimming left V 5 bases short and J 1 base short, with 14 bases between. The DNA of the CDR3 is TGCAGCGTTCCAGGACGGAACTGGAACACTGAAGCTTTCTTT. Its protein product is CSVPGRNWNTEAFF. The full variable domain, in which reference TRBV29-1 and TRBJ1-1 provide the parts outside the CDR3, is SAVISQKPSRDICQRGTSLTIQCQVDSQVTMMFWYRQQPGQSLTLIATANQGSEATYESGFVIDKFPISRPNLTFSTLTVSNMSPEDSSIYLCSVPGRNWNTEAFFGQGTRLTVV.

This clonotype was picked up a small number of times. The junction does not match germline at one end; this may be a read error. This chain links TRBV20-1 with TRBJ1-5, with D hard to call. The CDR3 loop spans 13 amino acids. Germline V CDR1 and CDR2: DFQATT, SNEGSKA (reference sequence). DNA of the CDR3: TGCAGCGCTAGAGACGTGCGATCTCAGCCCCAGCATTTT. It translates to CSARDVRSQPQHF.

This clonotype was detected only once. This may be a read error, as it is one base from a much larger clone. The chain is built from TRBV6-2 or TRBV6-3 and TRBJ2-7; no clear D. The CDR3 is 13 residues long. The germline V gene has CDR1 MNHEY and CDR2 SVGEGT. V dropped 0 bases and J dropped 3 bases, with 6 bases sitting between them. The CDR3 DNA reads as TGTGCCAGCAGTTACTCGACCTACTACGAGCAGTACTTC. Its translation is CASSYSTYYEQYF.

This clonotype was seen repeatedly, ten times or more. The V and J genes are TRBV5-1 and TRBJ2-7; D not resolved. The CDR3 spans 14 residues. Trimming shortened V by 0 bases and J by 3 bases, and 10 bases separated the two germline ends. Germline V gene data show CDR1 as SGHRS and CDR2 as YFSETQ. As DNA, the CDR3 is TGCGCCAGCAGCTTGGTACCTGGGGTCTACGAGCAGTACTTC. It codes for CASSLVPGVYEQYF.

This clonotype was counted only a few times. Being one base from a much bigger clone, this may be a read error. The rearrangement uses TRBV29-1 and TRBJ2-7; 7 bases match TRBD1. CDR3 length: 14 amino acids. In germline, CDR1 is SQVTM, CDR2 ANQGSEA. The junction had 14 bases not matched to a gene; V was cut back by 7 bases and J by 5 bases. The DNA of the CDR3 is TGCAGCGCTAAAAGGGGGCAGGGGATCAACGAGCAGTACTTC. As protein: CSAKRGQGINEQYF.

CDR3 nucleotides: TGCGCCAGCAGCCCGACAGGGGGCGTCTCGCCCCAGCATTTT. This encodes CASSPTGGVSPQHF. The V call is TRBV5-1, the J call TRBJ1-5; 10 bases are a match to TRBD1. J was trimmed by 9 bases and V by 4 bases; bases with no gene match: 7. CDR3 length equals 14 residues. Germline CDR1 SGHRS, CDR2 YFSETQ.

Note on this clonotype: This clone may be a read error of a much larger clone one base away. This rearrangement joins TRBV7-2 to TRBJ2-5; 10 nucleotides match TRBD2. This CDR3 contains 16 residues. Per the germline V gene, CDR1 is SGHTA and CDR2 is FQGNSA. After removal of 5 bases from V and 4 bases from J, the junction contained 10 bases not matched to a gene. This chain's CDR3 is CASSTIRAGGGETQYF. The CDR3 bases are TGTGCCAGCAGCACCATCCGAGCGGGAGGGGGAGAGACCCAGTACTTC.

This clonotype has at least ten counts. The chain is built from TRBV7-2 and TRBJ1-5; no clear D gene. V shed 4 bases and J shed 7 bases, with 11 bases lying between them. CDR3 length: 13 amino acids. The V gene's germline CDR1 is SGHTA and CDR2 FQGNSA. The CDR3 spells CASSSNALQPQHF. CDR3 nucleotide sequence: TGTGCCAGCAGCTCAAACGCACTCCAGCCCCAGCATTTT.

A few counts support this clonotype. The V gene is TRBV20-1, the J gene TRBJ2-6; D may be TRBD2 (7 bases). Germline loops: CDR1 DFQATT, CDR2 SNEGSKA (reference sequence). CDR3 length: 19 residues. The V and J ends lost 3 bases and 0 bases respectively, with 21 bases between them. CDR3 protein: CSASPGGGAAYSGANVLTF. The CDR3 DNA follows: TGCAGTGCTAGCCCTGGAGGGGGGGCGGCCTACTCTGGGGCCAACGTCCTGACTTTC.

This chain uses TRBV27 with TRBJ1-1; tentatively, D is TRBD1 (5 bases). V shed 4 bases and J shed 4 bases, with 25 bases lying between them. Germline V CDR1 and CDR2: MNHEY, SMNVEV (reference sequence). This CDR3 has 18 amino acids. This CDR3 reads CASSSSLPGQGLLTEAFF. The CDR3 DNA reads as TGTGCCAGCAGTTCATCACTCCCTGGCCAGGGTCTACTCACTGAAGCTTTCTTT.

V gene TRBV6-2 or TRBV6-3 combines with J gene TRBJ2-3; D is unclear. Trimming took 2 bases from V and 2 from J, leaving 8 bases between them. Germline CDR1 MNHEY, CDR2 SVGEGT. The CDR3 is 14 amino acids. The CDR3 region has the DNA TGTGCCAGCAGTTACGGAGACCACACAGATACGCAGTATTTT. It specifies CASSYGDHTDTQYF.

A few counts support this clonotype. This sequence joins TRBV12-3 or TRBV12-4 and TRBJ2-1; 10 bases match TRBD2. The CDR3 is made up of 13 amino acids. V was clipped by 2 bases and J by 12 bases; unmatched bases: 4. CDR3 nucleotide sequence: TGTGCCAGCAGTTTAACTAGCGGGGAAAGGCAGTTCTTC. Translation: CASSLTSGERQFF.

This chain links TRBV5-1 with TRBJ2-6; unclear D gene. V was trimmed by 2 bases and J by 3 bases, leaving 12 bases between them. The CDR3 spans 16 residues. Germline loops: CDR1 SGHRS, CDR2 YFSETQ. CDR3 sequence: CASSFNGEYGANVLTF. CDR3 DNA: TGCGCCAGCAGCTTTAATGGGGAATATGGGGCCAACGTCCTGACTTTC.

The gene calls are TRBV5-1 and TRBJ2-1; TRBD2 agrees at 8 bases. The trim removed 1 base at V and 7 bases at J, leaving 7 bases unmatched. Germline CDR1 is SGHRS and CDR2 is YFSETQ. This CDR3 is built from 15 residues. The CDR3 region is CASSLSGRISNEQFF. CDR3 nucleotides: TGCGCCAGCAGCTTGAGCGGGAGAATATCGAATGAGCAGTTCTTC.

This clonotype appeared a single time. This chain connects TRBV20-1 to TRBJ1-2; tentatively, D is TRBD1 (5 bases). Looked up from germline, CDR1 is DFQATT and CDR2 is SNEGSKA (reference sequence). The CDR3 loop spans 14 amino acids. V was pared by 2 bases and J by 8 bases, with 18 bases between. CDR3 coding DNA: TGCAGTGCTAGACCCCGGACATCCCTTGGGGGCTACACCTTC. Its protein is CSARPRTSLGGYTF.

The chain combines TRBV6-1 with TRBJ1-1; tentative D call: TRBD1 (5 bases). V was cut by 7 bases and J by 5 bases, with 17 bases left in between. Germline V gene data show CDR1 as MNHNS and CDR2 as SASEGT. The CDR3 is 14 amino acids. The CDR3 loop is CASILMGEGTEAFF. Here the CDR3 DNA reads TGTGCCAGCATTTTGATGGGGGAGGGGACTGAAGCTTTCTTT.

Regarding this clonotype: The junction departs from germline at one end; a sequencing error may be responsible. The rearrangement uses TRBV7-6 and TRBJ1-5; the D is unclear. There are 14 residues in the CDR3. The germline CDR1 and CDR2 sequences are SGHVS and FNYEAQ. DNA for the CDR3: TGTGCCAGCAGCTCCGACGCGGGGAATCGGCCCCAGCATTTT. It is translated as CASSSDAGNRPQHF.

Turning to this clonotype: This may stem from a read error, because a much larger clone lies one nucleotide away. The chain uses TRBV12-3 or TRBV12-4 and TRBJ2-3, with D possibly called TRBD1 or TRBD2 (5 bases each). The CDR3 runs 16 residues. V gave up 6 bases and J gave up 5 bases, with 21 bases separating them. The CDR3 reads CASRILGTLGEDTQYF. DNA for the CDR3: TGTGCCAGCAGAATACTCGGGACCTTGGGCGAAGATACGCAGTATTTT.

As for this clonotype: Since a much larger clone is just one base distant, this may be a read error. The gene calls are TRBV29-1 and TRBJ2-1; D uncertain. The DNA end is more similar to TRBJ2-7, so the J call may be wrong. The CDR3 contains 13 residues. Germline V gene data show CDR1 as SQVTM and CDR2 as ANQGSEA. In DNA form, the CDR3 reads TGCAGCGTTGAGTCGTTAACCTACAATGAGCAGTACTTC. Amino acids: CSVESLTYNEQYF.

This clonotype was recorded a few times. V gene TRBV3-1 combines with J gene TRBJ1-6; D is undetermined. V gave up 1 base and J gave up 9 bases, with 7 bases separating them. Germline V gives CDR1 LGHDT, CDR2 YNNKEL (reference sequence). The CDR3 consists of 13 residues. CDR3 DNA: TGTGCCAGCAGCCAAGCAAACGGTTCACCCCTCCACTTT. Protein sequence: CASSQANGSPLHF. Full variable domain (missing parts from reference TRBV3-1 and TRBJ1-6): DTAVSQTPKYLVTQMGNDKSIKCEQNLGHDTMYWYKQDSKKFLKIMFSYNNKELIINETVPNRFSPKSPDKAHLNLHINSLELGDSAVYFCASSQANGSPLHFGNGTRLTVT.

The chain joins TRBV11-2 to TRBJ1-2, with D possibly being TRBD1 (5 bases). The CDR3 consists of 12 residues. Trimming cost V 8 bases and J 7 bases, with 14 bases left between them. Germline V CDR1 and CDR2: SGHAT, FQNNGV. CDR3 DNA sequence: TGTGCCAGCCACGGGGGGTTGGGTGGCTACACCTTC. As protein: CASHGGLGGYTF.

This clonotype was counted only a few times. The rearrangement joins TRBV5-1 to TRBJ1-2; D uncertain. CDR1 and CDR2 (germline): SGHRS, YFSETQ. The CDR3 runs 12 residues. V lost 5 bases, J lost 5 bases, and 10 bases lay in between. The CDR3 DNA is TGCGCCAGCAGTTGGGGATTTTATGGCTACACCTTC. Translation: CASSWGFYGYTF. The full variable domain, completed using reference TRBV5-1 and TRBJ1-2, is KAGVTQTPRYLIKTRGQQVTLSCSPISGHRSVSWYQQTPGQGLQFLFEYFSETQRNKGNFPGRFSGRQFSNSRSEMNVSTLELGDSALYLCASSWGFYGYTFGSGTRLTVV.